A single sample gave rise to the 31 T cell receptor beta chains below, sequenced in a study of regulatory T cells in long-lasting Graves disease. Time point specified: persistent/refractory GD, antithyroid drugs over 5 years with positive TRAb. Scientists built the TCR library using RNA that was extracted from PBMCs. Researchers made TCR beta libraries by using iRepertoire HTBI primers and running Arm-PCR on CDR3 regions. TCRdb independently ran MiXCR on the multiplex PCR reads; one entry per CDR3 protein. Seen here are more than 300,000 distinct CDR3 sequences, around a fifth observed once, and the top ten hold 25% to 35%. The sample consisted of peripheral blood mononuclear cells (PBMCs), taken when the disease was refractory, from a patient treated with antithyroid drugs. The receptors derive from a female donor with Graves disease.

This clonotype was counted many times. V is TRBV7-2 and J is TRBJ1-1; possible D gene TRBD1, 6 bases. This CDR3 is 12 amino acids long. V lost 1 base to trimming and J lost 10 bases, with 10 bases between them. CDR1 and CDR2 (germline): SGHTA, FQGNSA. CDR3 region: CASSLGWGAAFF. The CDR3 DNA is TGTGCCAGCAGCTTAGGCTGGGGGGCAGCTTTCTTT.

This clonotype occurred many times. The rearrangement uses TRBV2 and TRBJ1-4; 10 bases match TRBD1. Trimming took 7 bases from V and 0 from J; bases not matched to a gene: 2. The germline V gene encodes CDR1 SNHLY and CDR2 FYNNEI. The CDR3 is 15 residues long. The CDR3 DNA reads TGTGCCAGCACCGGGACAGGGGCAACTAATGAAAAACTGTTTTTT. Translation gives CASTGTGATNEKLFF.

This clonotype occurred many times. J is TRBJ1-5 and V is TRBV2; D is perhaps TRBD1 (5 bases). V was trimmed by 2 bases and J by 0 bases, leaving 8 bases between them. This CDR3 contains 15 residues. Looked up from germline, CDR1 is SNHLY and CDR2 is FYNNEI. This CDR3 reads CASSEPGYSNQPQHF. DNA for the CDR3: TGTGCCAGCAGTGAACCAGGGTATAGCAATCAGCCCCAGCATTTT.

A few counts support this clonotype. This chain connects TRBV27 to TRBJ1-1, with unresolved D. Trimming took off 5 bases at V and 8 bases at J, with 9 bases between the two ends. This CDR3 is built from 11 residues. CDR1 MNHEY and CDR2 SMNVEV come from the germline V gene (reference sequence). CDR3 loop: CASSPDHEAFF. In DNA form, the CDR3 reads TGTGCCAGCAGTCCCGACCACGAAGCTTTCTTT.

This clonotype was seen ten or more times. The genes are TRBV7-9 and TRBJ2-5; D unresolved. Germline V gene lookup returns CDR1 SEHNR and CDR2 FQNEAQ (reference sequence). Trimming cost V 5 bases and J 3 bases, with 13 bases left between them. This CDR3 comprises 14 residues. The CDR3, as DNA: TGTGCCAGCAGCCCCGGTGGCGGTGAAGAGACCCAGTACTTC. Amino acid sequence: CASSPGGGEETQYF.

Note on this clonotype: A clone one base away is much larger, so this may be a read error. V is TRBV6-1 and J is TRBJ1-1; D may be TRBD1 (6 bases). This CDR3 has 13 amino acids. V was cut by 6 bases and J by 1 base, with 9 bases left in between. The V gene's germline CDR1 is MNHNS and CDR2 SASEGT. CDR3 bases: TGTGCCAGCAGACAACAGGGGAACACTGAAGCTTTCTTT. It translates to CASRQQGNTEAFF.

This clonotype was recorded many times. The chain has TRBV18 and TRBJ2-4; 9 bases line up with TRBD1. CDR3 length: 16 residues. The V gene end was trimmed by 6 bases and the J gene end by 5 bases; junction bases not matched to a gene: 11. In germline, CDR1 is KGHSH, CDR2 LQKENI. The CDR3 is CASSSDRGGDQNIQYF. The CDR3 DNA reads TGTGCCAGCTCGTCGGACAGGGGCGGAGATCAAAACATTCAGTACTTC. Looking up the rest from reference TRBV18 and TRBJ2-4 gives the full variable domain: NAGVMQNPRHLVRRRGQEARLRCSPMKGHSHVYWYRQLPEEGLKFMVYLQKENIIDESGMPKERFSAEFPKEGPSILRIQQVVRGDSAAYFCASSSDRGGDQNIQYFGAGTRLSVL.

The chain combines TRBV4-1 with TRBJ2-7; 7 nucleotides align to TRBD1. CDR1 and CDR2 (germline): MGHRA, YSYEKL. This CDR3 comprises 15 residues. The V and J ends lost 3 bases and 3 bases, in that order; junction bases with no gene match: 8. This CDR3 reads CASSQGLDRDYEQYF. The CDR3 coding sequence is TGCGCCAGCAGCCAGGGCCTCGACAGGGACTACGAGCAGTACTTC.

This clonotype was seen a handful of times. The chain links TRBV29-1 to TRBJ2-7; 7 nucleotides agree with TRBD1. V lost 4 bases and J lost 2; bases outside the gene matches: 5. The CDR3 is made up of 13 amino acids. The germline CDR1 and CDR2 sequences are SQVTM and ANQGSEA. The chain's CDR3 is CSVANRGTYEQYF. The DNA for the CDR3 is TGCAGCGTTGCAAACAGGGGTACCTACGAGCAGTACTTC.

This clonotype was seen at least ten times. The V call is TRBV6-1, the J call TRBJ1-4; TRBD1 matches at 8 bases. CDR3 length: 15 residues. J lost 7 bases, V lost 6 bases, and 10 bases had no gene match. The germline gives CDR1 MNHNS, CDR2 SASEGT. The CDR3 DNA follows: TGTGCCAGCAGCCCCGGGACAGGAATGGTTGAAAAACTGTTTTTT. It is translated as CASSPGTGMVEKLFF.

As concerns this clonotype: In this CDR3 the conserved last residue, phenylalanine or tryptophan, is missing, so a read error is likely. The chain is built from TRBV5-1 and TRBJ1-1, with D perhaps matching TRBD1 (5 bases). Germline-derived CDR1 and CDR2 are SGHRS and YFSETQ. CDR3 size: 15 residues. V lost 4 bases to trimming and J lost 3 bases, with 16 bases between them. Here the CDR3 reads CASSPNHSGHTEAFL. The CDR3 DNA sequence: TGCGCCAGCAGCCCTAATCACTCAGGGCACACTGAAGCTTTCCTT.

The rearrangement uses TRBV15 and TRBJ2-3; D ambiguous. The CDR3 length is 16 residues. Germline V CDR1 and CDR2: LNHNV, YYDKDF (reference sequence). V shed 2 bases and J shed 1 base, with 13 bases lying between them. For the CDR3, the DNA is TGTGCCACCAGCAGATCACCCGAAGTCGGCACAGATACGCAGTATTTT. It encodes CATSRSPEVGTDTQYF.

This clonotype turned up a few times. The V call is TRBV2, the J call TRBJ2-1; 10 nucleotides align to TRBD2. This CDR3 comprises 17 residues. Looked up from germline, CDR1 is SNHLY and CDR2 is FYNNEI. The J segment lost 1 base and the V segment lost 4 bases, leaving 7 bases of the junction unmatched. CDR3 residues: CASSVWASGSSYNEQFF. DNA for the CDR3: TGTGCCAGCAGTGTTTGGGCTAGCGGGAGTTCCTACAATGAGCAGTTCTTC.

The chain has TRBV5-1 and TRBJ2-7; 9 bases line up with TRBD1. Germline assignment: CDR1 SGHRS and CDR2 YFSETQ. The junction had 14 bases not matched to a gene; V was cut back by 2 bases and J by 2 bases. The CDR3 totals 18 residues. The CDR3 sequence: CASSFRTRSDRGTYEQYF. The CDR3, as DNA: TGCGCCAGCAGCTTCCGAACTCGTTCTGACAGGGGGACCTACGAGCAGTACTTC.

This rearrangement joins TRBV18 to TRBJ2-1; 8 bases agree with TRBD2. The trim removed 5 bases at V and 9 bases at J, leaving 12 bases unmatched. In germline, CDR1 is KGHSH, CDR2 LQKENI. CDR3 size: 15 residues. The chain's CDR3 is CASSYGRANLGEQFF. CDR3 sequence (DNA): TGTGCCAGCTCATACGGGAGGGCGAATTTAGGTGAGCAGTTCTTC.

This clonotype was seen only a few times. The chain employs TRBV6-2 or TRBV6-3 and TRBJ1-3; no firm D call. Trimming left V 4 bases short and J 0 bases short, with 10 bases between. This CDR3 spans 15 amino acids. From germline, CDR1 is MNHEY and CDR2 SVGEGT. DNA of the CDR3: TGTGCCAGCAGTTCCTCTCCGGTCTCTGGAAACACCATATATTTT. As protein: CASSSSPVSGNTIYF.

The rearrangement joins TRBV4-3 to TRBJ1-2, with D unclear. Germline CDR1 and CDR2: LGHNA and YSLEER. Trimming stripped 6 bases from V and 4 bases from J, with 15 bases between. This CDR3 region has 14 residues. The CDR3 region has the DNA TGCGCCAGCAGTCCGAAGGGAGGGCGCTATGGCTACACCTTC. This translates into CASSPKGGRYGYTF.

For this clonotype: This may stem from a read error, because a much larger clone lies one nucleotide away. The chain links TRBV11-2 to TRBJ1-1; tentatively, D is TRBD1 (5 bases). Germline CDR1 and CDR2: SGHAT and FQNNGV. The CDR3 has 14 amino acids. CDR3: CASSLGRVDTETFF. CDR3 coding DNA: TGTGCCAGCAGCTTAGGTCGGGTGGACACTGAAACTTTCTTT.

At least ten counts were recorded for this clonotype. J is TRBJ1-1 and V is TRBV12-3 or TRBV12-4, with D hard to call. V lost 9 bases, J lost 8 bases, and 10 bases lay in between. The CDR3 extends over 10 amino acids. In nucleotides, the CDR3 is TGTGCCAGTTCGGGAGTAGAAGCTTTCTTT. This translates into CASSGVEAFF.

This clonotype has a handful of counts. CDR3 loop: CASSSTTGYHTEAFF. The CDR3 DNA is TGTGCCAGCAGTTCGACGACAGGGTATCACACTGAAGCTTTCTTT. The rearrangement joins TRBV7-9 to TRBJ1-1; 7 nucleotides line up with TRBD1. Germline values: CDR1 SEHNR, CDR2 FQNEAQ (reference sequence). The junction had 10 bases not matched to a gene; V was cut back by 6 bases and J by 3 bases. The CDR3 has 15 amino acids.

This clonotype was recorded many times. The chain combines TRBV29-1 with TRBJ1-1; D is ambiguous. The V gene's germline CDR1 is SQVTM and CDR2 ANQGSEA. The V end was cut by 4 bases, the J end by 3 bases, with 15 bases between. The CDR3 is 14 amino acids. CDR3 in amino acids: CSVVGPWEDTEAFF. The CDR3 DNA follows: TGCAGCGTTGTAGGACCGTGGGAGGACACTGAAGCTTTCTTT.

This rearrangement joins TRBV27 to TRBJ2-2; D ambiguous. The germline V gene has CDR1 MNHEY and CDR2 SMNVEV (reference sequence). With 0 bases removed from V and 4 bases from J, the gap between germline ends came to 18 bases. CDR3 length equals 18 residues. The CDR3 region has the DNA TGTGCCAGCAGTTTATCGCTACCACTGGCTCGCGGCACCGGGGAGCTGTTTTTT. Its translation is CASSLSLPLARGTGELFF.

Comments on this clonotype: Just one base apart from a much larger clone, this may be a read error. V is TRBV11-2 and J is TRBJ2-7; maybe TRBD2 (6 bases). CDR3 length equals 17 residues. Germline lookup yields CDR1 SGHAT and CDR2 FQNNGV. CDR3 amino acids: CAISQGRGVGRSEEQYF. In DNA, the CDR3 is TGTGCCATCAGCCAAGGTCGTGGGGTAGGGAGGTCGGAGGAGCAGTACTTC. Complete variable domain (other parts from reference TRBV11-2 and TRBJ2-7): EAGVAQSPRYKIIEKRQSVAFWCNPISGHATLYWYQQILGQGPKLLIQFQNNGVVDDSQLPKDRFSAERLKGVDSTLKIQPAKLEDSAVYLCAISQGRGVGRSEEQYFGPGTRLTVT.

CDR3 bases: TGTGCCAGCAGTTACTCCCATGCGGGAGGCACAGATACGCAGTATTTT. This encodes CASSYSHAGGTDTQYF. The chain has TRBV6-5 and TRBJ2-3; 7 bases are a match to TRBD2. V shed 0 bases, J shed 1 base, and the junction held 4 bases outside the gene matches. CDR3 size: 16 residues. The germline V gene encodes CDR1 MNHEY and CDR2 SVGAGI.

This clonotype was seen more than once but under ten times. CDR3 coding DNA: TGTGCCAGTAGTAGAGCCGGGACAGGGGCCTATGGCTACACCTTC. Its translation is CASSRAGTGAYGYTF. The chain recombines TRBV19 with TRBJ1-2; 10 bases fit TRBD1. This CDR3 contains 15 residues. V lost 4 bases, J lost 4 bases, and 6 bases stayed unmatched. Germline CDR1 LNHDA, CDR2 SQIVND (reference sequence).

This clonotype was counted at least ten times. CDR3 in DNA: TGTGCCAGCAGTTTACGGCGATATCAGCCCCAGCATTTT. The encoded protein is CASSLRRYQPQHF. The chain uses TRBV12-3 or TRBV12-4 and TRBJ1-5, with D hard to call. V was trimmed by 2 bases and J by 5 bases, leaving 7 bases between them. The CDR3 is 13 amino acids.

This clonotype was counted between two and nine times. This chain uses TRBV20-1 with TRBJ1-4; a weak D match, TRBD1 (5 bases). Germline CDR1 is DFQATT and CDR2 is SNEGSKA (reference sequence). The V and J ends lost 3 bases and 4 bases respectively, with 9 bases between them. The length of the CDR3 is 13 residues. The CDR3 loop reads CSARDKRNEKLFF. In nucleotides, the CDR3 is TGCAGTGCTAGGGACAAACGTAATGAAAAACTGTTTTTT.

In the case of this clonotype: Its ends do not fully match the called genes, so a read error is possible. The CDR3: CAWSTVRGNGQFF. Here the CDR3 DNA reads TGTGCCTGGAGCACCGTCAGGGGTAATGGGCAGTTCTTC. The chain employs TRBV30 and TRBJ2-1, with D possibly matching TRBD1 (6 bases). This CDR3 has 13 amino acids. Germline V gene sequence: CDR1 GTSNPN, CDR2 SVGIG (reference sequence).

This clonotype was seen at least ten times. This rearrangement joins TRBV5-1 to TRBJ2-7; maybe TRBD1 (5 bases). Per germline, CDR1 SGHRS and CDR2 YFSETQ. V was clipped by 8 bases and J by 4 bases, with 10 bases between them. The CDR3 has 11 amino acids. CDR3 sequence (DNA): TGCGCCAGTACCCAGGGATACGAGCAGTACTTC. Amino acids: CASTQGYEQYF.

Details on this clonotype: A far larger clone is only one base removed, so a read error is likely. The chain carries TRBV6-2 or TRBV6-3 and TRBJ2-4, with D maybe TRBD2 (6 bases). Matching the DNA end better, TRBJ2-5 makes the J call doubtful. CDR1 and CDR2 from the germline V gene are MNHEY and SVGEGT. This CDR3 contains 16 residues. The CDR3 DNA is TGTGCCAGCAGTTACTCTGGGCAGGGAGGCCAAAAGACCCAGTACTTC. The encoded protein is CASSYSGQGGQKTQYF.

The chain links TRBV12-3 or TRBV12-4 to TRBJ1-6; D is undetermined. The CDR3 runs 13 residues. The V gene lost 7 bases and the J gene lost 5 bases, with 9 bases spanning the gap. CDR3 in DNA: TGTGCCAGCACCCGGACGGATAATTCACCCCTCCACTTT. It encodes CASTRTDNSPLHF.